This T cell receptor (beta chain) stems from a study of T cell changes during pregnancy in multiple sclerosis. The CDR3 runs 15 residues. V was trimmed by 5 bases and J by 3 bases, leaving 17 bases between them. The V gene's germline CDR1 is SGHTA and CDR2 FQGNSA. Repertoires were generated with immunoSEQ multiplex PCR, while TCRdb's copy carries only in-frame clones and drops some. This sample has 60,000 to 85,000 clones, with over 85% found just once. The genes are TRBV7-2 and TRBJ2-7, with D tentatively TRBD1 (6 bases). The TCR was taken from a female donor in good health, enrolled as a control in a pregnancy study. This sample comprised peripheral blood, obtained after pregnancy. CDR3 sequence: CASSPRAQGFYEQYF. The CDR3 DNA reads as TGTGCCAGCAGCCCGCGGGCCCAGGGGTTCTACGAGCAGTACTTC.